Shown below are 23 T cell receptor beta chains from a single sample sequenced in a study of PD-1 blockade in classical Hodgkin lymphoma. Time point reported: cycle 4 day 1 (C4D1), after 6 weeks of nivolumab. Brentuximab vedotin exposure varied, and every patient relapsed after autologous stem cell transplantation. Libraries were prepared by immunoSEQ multiplex PCR; TCRdb keeps only in-frame clonotypes and omits some of them. The sample holds roughly 86,000 clones, approximately 83% seen once. This specimen consisted of peripheral blood mononuclear cells (PBMCs), obtained before the fourth cycle of nivolumab. Source of these receptors: a human donor with classical Hodgkin lymphoma.

The rearrangement links TRBV5-1 to TRBJ2-1, with 9 bases that match TRBD2. This CDR3 contains 15 residues. After removal of 4 bases from V and 4 bases from J, the junction contained 6 bases not matched to a gene. CDR1 is SGHRS and CDR2 is YFSETQ in the germline V gene. CDR3 nucleotides: TGCGCCAGCAGCACACTAGCGGGTGGATACAATGAGCAGTTCTTC. Translating gives CASSTLAGGYNEQFF.

A single count supports this clone. The V and J genes are TRBV2 and TRBJ1-5, with TRBD1 identical over 11 bases. Germline V CDR1 and CDR2: SNHLY, FYNNEI. V shed 3 bases and J 5 bases; nucleotides not matched to a gene: 6. The CDR3 is 16 amino acids. In DNA, the CDR3 is TGTGCCAGCAGTGACATTGGGACAGGGGGGGATCAGCCCCAGCATTTT. This codes for CASSDIGTGGDQPQHF.

The rearrangement joins TRBV21-1 to TRBJ2-5; the D call in the table, TRBD1, was not verified against the DNA. TRBV21-1 has pseudogene status. The CDR3 is made up of 16 amino acids. The CDR3: CASSIRQGVLQETQYF. The DNA for the CDR3 is TGTGCCAGCAGCATTCGACAGGGGGTCCTCCAAGAGACCCAGTACTTC.

The CDR3 sequence is CASSLRDSSSRGEQFF. The CDR3 DNA follows: TGCGCCAGCAGCTTGAGGGACTCATCAAGCAGGGGTGAGCAGTTCTTC. The V call is TRBV5-1, the J call TRBJ2-1; the D gene could be TRBD1 or TRBD2 (6 bases each). The CDR3 loop spans 16 amino acids. CDR1 is SGHRS and CDR2 is YFSETQ in the germline V gene. V gave up 1 base and J gave up 9 bases, with 20 bases separating them.

The CDR3 region is CASSHTAGNDYGYTF. The DNA for the CDR3 is TGTGCCAGCAGCCATACTGCGGGTAATGACTATGGCTACACCTTC. The J gene is TRBJ1-2, the V gene TRBV7-9; D remains unclear. The germline V gene encodes CDR1 SEHNR and CDR2 FQNEAQ (reference sequence). V was pared by 5 bases and J by 3 bases, with 16 bases between. This CDR3 comprises 15 residues. Full variable domain (outside the CDR3, taken from reference TRBV7-9 and TRBJ1-2): DTGVSQNPRHKITKRGQNVTFRCDPISEHNRLYWYRQTLGQGPEFLTYFQNEAQLEKSRLLSDRFSAERPKGSFSTLEIQRTEQGDSAMYLCASSHTAGNDYGYTFGSGTRLTVV.

This chain uses TRBV5-4 with TRBJ2-1; TRBD2 aligns across 14 bases. The CDR3 consists of 15 residues. Trimming at V came to 4 bases and at J to 10 bases, leaving 7 bases not matched to a gene. The germline gives CDR1 SGHNT, CDR2 YYREEE (reference sequence). CDR3 sequence (DNA): TGTGCCAGCAGCGGGACTAGCGGGAGTCTCAGCGAGCAGTTCTTC. Protein sequence: CASSGTSGSLSEQFF.

In this sample, this clone turned up a few times. The chain employs TRBV5-1 and TRBJ1-5, with no clear D. Between the trimmed V and J ends, which lost 1 base and 0 bases, there was a span of 5 bases. The germline V gene has CDR1 SGHRS and CDR2 YFSETQ. The CDR3 spans 14 residues. Here the CDR3 DNA reads TGCGCCAGCAGCTTGTGGCCTAGCAATCAGCCCCAGCATTTT. Protein sequence: CASSLWPSNQPQHF.

This sequence joins TRBV6-5 and TRBJ1-4, with D possibly being TRBD1 (6 bases). The length of the CDR3 is 15 residues. Germline loops: CDR1 MNHEY, CDR2 SVGAGI. Trimming shortened V by 2 bases and J by 3 bases, and 10 bases separated the two germline ends. The CDR3: CASSYAGDPNEKLFF. CDR3 DNA sequence: TGTGCCAGCAGTTACGCAGGGGACCCTAATGAAAAACTGTTTTTT.

The chain has TRBV4-2 and TRBJ1-5; D is undetermined. The CDR3 runs to 15 residues. Germline V gene lookup returns CDR1 LGHNA and CDR2 YNFKEQ. Trimming left V 3 bases short and J 3 bases short, with 12 bases between. The CDR3 DNA sequence: TGTGCCAGCAGCCATCTCGGACGTGACAATCAGCCCCAGCATTTT. Protein: CASSHLGRDNQPQHF.

In its sample, this clone was seen a few times. The V call is TRBV15, the J call TRBJ1-5; D remains ambiguous. The germline V gene has CDR1 LNHNV and CDR2 YYDKDF (reference sequence). There are 14 residues in the CDR3. The V end lost 0 bases, the J end lost 5 bases, and 8 bases lay between the germline ends. In DNA, the CDR3 is TGTGCCACCAGCAGAGATGCGGGAGATCAGCCCCAGCATTTT. Protein sequence: CATSRDAGDQPQHF.

This clone occurred once. The rearrangement uses TRBV14 and TRBJ1-4; D is unresolved. From germline, CDR1 is SGHDN and CDR2 FVKESK. V was cut by 6 bases and J by 7 bases, with 12 bases left in between. The CDR3 length is 13 residues. This CDR3 is CASSLRGFEKLFF. The CDR3 coding sequence is TGTGCCAGCAGTCTACGTGGTTTTGAAAAACTGTTTTTT.

The V gene is TRBV27, the J gene TRBJ1-4; D is undetermined. The V gene's germline CDR1 is MNHEY and CDR2 SMNVEV (reference sequence). This CDR3 contains 15 residues. Trimming stripped 6 bases from V and 2 bases from J, with 13 bases between. The CDR3 DNA reads as TGTGCCAGCAGGCCGCAGGCGGCGACTAATGAAAAACTGTTTTTT. It codes for CASRPQAATNEKLFF.

This clone came up once. The V gene is TRBV7-2, the J gene TRBJ2-1, with 8 bases that match TRBD2. The CDR3 has 12 amino acids. V shed 4 bases and J 13 bases; nucleotides not matched to a gene: 6. Germline CDR1 and CDR2: SGHTA and FQGNSA. The CDR3 here is CASSSGRGHQFF. The CDR3 DNA reads TGTGCCAGCAGCTCCGGGAGGGGACACCAGTTCTTC.

The chain joins TRBV9 to TRBJ2-2, with unresolved D. V was trimmed by 2 bases and J by 1 base, leaving 9 bases between them. The CDR3 runs to 15 residues. The germline CDR1 and CDR2 sequences are SGDLS and YYNGEE. CDR3 loop: CASSVAARNTGELFF. Written as DNA, the CDR3 is TGTGCCAGCAGCGTGGCGGCCAGGAACACCGGGGAGCTGTTTTTT.

The CDR3 DNA sequence: TGCGCCAGCAGCTTGGATGGGGCGGGCAATCAGCCCCAGCATTTT. Its translation is CASSLDGAGNQPQHF. The chain couples TRBV5-1 to TRBJ1-5; D possibly corresponds to TRBD1 (5 bases). Trimming stripped 0 bases from V and 2 bases from J, with 9 bases between. CDR1 is SGHRS and CDR2 is YFSETQ in the germline V gene. The CDR3 is made up of 15 amino acids.

V and J are TRBV7-9 and TRBJ1-3, with TRBD1 identical over 8 bases. The CDR3 consists of 17 residues. Per the germline V gene, CDR1 is SEHNR and CDR2 is FQNEAQ (reference sequence). J gave up 1 base and V 7 bases, and 12 bases lay outside the gene matches. Here the CDR3 reads CASTPAGQGASGNTIYF. DNA for the CDR3: TGTGCCAGCACCCCCGCAGGACAGGGAGCTTCTGGAAACACCATATATTTT.

This chain links TRBV7-2 with TRBJ2-3, with a tentative D call TRBD2 (6 bases). The CDR3 sequence is 13 residues long. The V end lost 1 base, the J end lost 4 bases, and 6 bases lay between the germline ends. Germline CDR1 and CDR2: SGHTA and FQGNSA. The CDR3 reads CASSLGGADTQYF. The CDR3 DNA reads as TGTGCCAGCAGCTTAGGGGGGGCAGATACGCAGTATTTT.

The chain is built from TRBV5-1 and TRBJ2-3, with 7 bases that match TRBD1. Germline CDR1 and CDR2: SGHRS and YFSETQ. The CDR3 totals 16 residues. Trimming took 5 bases from V and 0 from J; bases not matched to a gene: 9. The CDR3 loop is CASRGPGRGSTDTQYF. The CDR3 bases are TGCGCCAGCAGGGGCCCGGGCAGGGGGAGCACAGATACGCAGTATTTT.

The rearrangement uses TRBV28 and TRBJ2-1; possible D gene TRBD1, 5 bases. This CDR3 contains 15 residues. Trimming took off 3 bases at V and 1 base at J, with 10 bases between the two ends. Germline V gene lookup returns CDR1 MDHEN and CDR2 SYDVKM. The CDR3 loop reads CASSFRGVSYNEQFF. CDR3 DNA sequence: TGTGCCAGCAGTTTTAGGGGTGTATCCTACAATGAGCAGTTCTTC. Looking up the rest from reference TRBV28 and TRBJ2-1 gives the full variable domain: DVKVTQSSRYLVKRTGEKVFLECVQDMDHENMFWYRQDPGLGLRLIYFSYDVKMKEKGDIPEGYSVSREKKERFSLILESASTNQTSMYLCASSFRGVSYNEQFFGPGTRLTVL.

As DNA, the CDR3 is TGTGCCAGCAGCTTAAGCAGCTCCTACAATGAGCAGTTCTTC. It translates to CASSLSSSYNEQFF. The chain has TRBV7-2 and TRBJ2-1; D gene unclear. V was cut by 2 bases and J by 0 bases, with 5 bases left in between. The V gene's germline CDR1 is SGHTA and CDR2 FQGNSA. This CDR3 is 14 amino acids long.

The chain couples TRBV27 to TRBJ1-1; D is perhaps TRBD1 (6 bases). The CDR3 covers 16 residues. Germline lookup yields CDR1 MNHEY and CDR2 SMNVEV (reference sequence). V lost 1 base and J lost 1, with 13 bases in between. DNA of the CDR3: TGTGCCAGCAGTTTATGGGGGGGCGACCAGAACACTGAAGCTTTCTTT. The encoded protein is CASSLWGGDQNTEAFF.

This clone was seen only a few times. The rearrangement links TRBV7-2 to TRBJ1-1; TRBD1 matches 8 bases. The V segment lost 5 bases and the J segment 0 bases; nucleotides outside the gene matches: 8. The length of the CDR3 is 16 residues. Germline values: CDR1 SGHTA, CDR2 FQGNSA. In nucleotides, the CDR3 is TGTGCCAGCAGCCCGACAGGGGACGATATGAACACTGAAGCTTTCTTT. Amino acid sequence: CASSPTGDDMNTEAFF.

The chain has TRBV7-6 and TRBJ2-7; 11 bases agree with TRBD2. Germline trimming cut 5 bases from V and 3 bases from J; bases unmatched to any gene: 6. This CDR3 contains 15 residues. Germline CDR1 reads SGHVS; CDR2 reads FNYEAQ. CDR3 amino acids: CASSAGTSGLYEQYF. DNA for the CDR3: TGTGCCAGCAGCGCAGGGACTAGCGGACTCTACGAGCAGTACTTC.